This record covers a single T cell receptor (beta chain). Its target is not known. The source of the sample is a study of siplizumab effects on memory and regulatory T cells. Overall study results and limits: Unstimulated naive T cells seemed to show more diversity than memory cells did, and they also seemed to be among the major contributors to the alloresponse.

V was cut by 2 bases and J by 0 bases, with 10 bases left in between. The CDR3 contains 15 residues. CDR1 and CDR2 (germline): KGHSH, LQKENI. Assays covered 95,000 to 100,000 TCR templates per sample. Sequenced by immunoSEQ multiplex PCR; TCRdb stores in-frame clones only, minus some. The repertoire holds 100,000 to 120,000 clones, with roughly 90% as singletons. The specimen sequenced was CD4+ T cells sorted from blood. The TCR originated in a human donor in good health. This chain joins TRBV18 and TRBJ1-1, with D unclear. The CDR3 coding sequence is TGTGCCAGCTCACCAGCAGCGTCTATGAACACTGAAGCTTTCTTT. Translated: CASSPAASMNTEAFF.